This TCR beta chain emerged from a study of blood T cell repertoires in COVID-19. Study at large: The United States, Italy and Spain provided the acute and convalescent COVID-19 samples. PBMCs, B-cell-depleted T cells, or T cells were the source of the cDNA or gDNA that made up the material.

V shed 2 bases and J shed 4 bases, with 3 bases lying between them. The CDR3 spans 12 residues. Germline CDR1 and CDR2: MNHNS and SASEGT. In the original analysis: Amplification of reference gene primers provided the estimated nucleated cell counts. Clones were sequenced by immunoSEQ multiplex PCR, and TCRdb holds only the in-frame ones, with some missing. V and J calls and clone size come straight from that table; D and trimming were deduced from the DNA. The profile shows roughly 220,000 clones, just over 85% of them singletons. The chain recombines TRBV6-1 with TRBJ1-5; D not certain. Source material: peripheral blood. The clonotype was recovered from a man aged 80 or over with acute or convalescent COVID-19. The chain's CDR3 is CASSEYNQPQHF. CDR3 coding DNA: TGTGCCAGCAGTGAATATAATCAGCCCCAGCATTTT.